The T cell receptor beta chain under discussion was sequenced for a study of blood T cell repertoires in COVID-19. Germline V gives CDR1 LNHDA, CDR2 SQIVND (reference sequence). This CDR3 is 15 amino acids long. V dropped 5 bases and J dropped 5 bases, with 15 bases sitting between them. Measured with immunoSEQ multiplex PCR; TCRdb has only the in-frame clones, and not every one. The data show around 470,000 clones, with roughly 89% seen just once and about 0.91% held by the top ten. Sequenced input: peripheral blood. The genes are TRBV19 and TRBJ1-4, with D possibly TRBD1 on 6 matching bases. The receptor comes from a man aged 18 to 29 with COVID-19, enrolled during active disease. This CDR3 reads CASSPLSGANEKLFF. Here the CDR3 DNA reads TGTGCCAGTAGTCCCCTTTCAGGGGCCAATGAAAAACTGTTTTTT.